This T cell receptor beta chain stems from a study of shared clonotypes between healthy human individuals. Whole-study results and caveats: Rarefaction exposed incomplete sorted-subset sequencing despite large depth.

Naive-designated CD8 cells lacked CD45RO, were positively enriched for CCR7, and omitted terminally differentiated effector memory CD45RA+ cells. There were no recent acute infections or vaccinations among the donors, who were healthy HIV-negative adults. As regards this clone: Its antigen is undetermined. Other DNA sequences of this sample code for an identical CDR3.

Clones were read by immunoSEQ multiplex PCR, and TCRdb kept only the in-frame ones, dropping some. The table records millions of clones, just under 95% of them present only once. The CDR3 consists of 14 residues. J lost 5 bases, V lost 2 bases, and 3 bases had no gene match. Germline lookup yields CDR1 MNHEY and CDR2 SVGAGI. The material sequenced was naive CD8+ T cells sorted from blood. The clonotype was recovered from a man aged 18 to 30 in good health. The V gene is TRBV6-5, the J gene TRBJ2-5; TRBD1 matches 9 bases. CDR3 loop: CASSYRGQGETQYF. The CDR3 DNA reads TGTGCCAGCAGTTACCGAGGACAGGGGGAGACCCAGTACTTC.